The next 5 T cell receptor beta chains were all read from a single sample in a study of vaccination and CD4 T cells after COVID-19. Sequencing of DNA taken from cultured CD4+ T cells relied on the Oncomine TCR Beta short-read assay. TCRdb fed the PCR reads into MiXCR, producing one record per CDR3 protein. The sample has about 15,000 distinct CDR3 sequences; around 52% are singletons. Regarding time point: late sampling 161 to 241 days after vaccination in a few convalescent patients. Documented treatment: roughly 10-day PBMC culture with coronavirus spike peptide pools or control peptides (ViraFEST assay). Which antigens these TCRs recognize remains unknown. The sequenced sample was CD4+ T cells from blood, cultured in vitro, obtained about 7 months after SARS-CoV-2 vaccination. These receptors were obtained from a human donor who had recovered from COVID-19.

This clonotype was found once. The V and J genes are TRBV20-1 and TRBJ2-2, with 8 bases lining up with TRBD1. Germline assignment: CDR1 DFQATT and CDR2 SNEGSKA (reference sequence). The junction had 6 bases not matched to a gene; V was cut back by 7 bases and J by 2 bases. This CDR3 spans 14 amino acids. CDR3 amino acids: CSVGQGANTGELFF. The CDR3 DNA sequence: TGCAGTGTCGGGCAGGGGGCCAACACCGGGGAGCTGTTTTTT.

V and J are TRBV2 and TRBJ2-3, with D possibly being TRBD1 (6 bases). Germline V gene lookup returns CDR1 SNHLY and CDR2 FYNNEI. The CDR3 has 13 amino acids. Trimming cost V 5 bases and J 4 bases, with 10 bases left between them. CDR3 sequence reads: CASSIQGPDTQYF. The CDR3 nucleotides read TGTGCCAGCAGTATACAGGGCCCAGATACGCAGTATTTT.

This chain uses TRBV2 with TRBJ2-7; 10 bases line up with TRBD2. The J segment lost 6 bases and the V segment lost 7 bases, leaving 9 bases of the junction unmatched. This CDR3 is 14 amino acids long. Germline CDR1 SNHLY, CDR2 FYNNEI. DNA for the CDR3: TGTGCCAGCACATTGCTAGCGGGAGATGTCGAGCAGTACTTC. As protein: CASTLLAGDVEQYF.

The rearrangement links TRBV15 to TRBJ1-1, with unresolved D. The CDR3 loop spans 15 amino acids. The V end lost 0 bases, the J end lost 4 bases, and 12 bases lay between the germline ends. CDR1 and CDR2 (germline): LNHNV, YYDKDF (reference sequence). CDR3 amino acids: CATSRDYTRGTEAFF. The CDR3 DNA sequence: TGTGCCACCAGCAGAGATTATACCCGGGGCACTGAAGCTTTCTTT.

The chain carries TRBV20-1 and TRBJ2-5; 9 bases match TRBD1. V shed 0 bases, J shed 3 bases, and the junction held 5 bases outside the gene matches. CDR1 and CDR2 from the germline V gene are DFQATT and SNEGSKA (reference sequence). The CDR3 is 15 residues long. The CDR3 DNA sequence: TGCAGTGCTAGAGATCCGGACAGGGGAAAAGAGACCCAGTACTTC. Translated: CSARDPDRGKETQYF.